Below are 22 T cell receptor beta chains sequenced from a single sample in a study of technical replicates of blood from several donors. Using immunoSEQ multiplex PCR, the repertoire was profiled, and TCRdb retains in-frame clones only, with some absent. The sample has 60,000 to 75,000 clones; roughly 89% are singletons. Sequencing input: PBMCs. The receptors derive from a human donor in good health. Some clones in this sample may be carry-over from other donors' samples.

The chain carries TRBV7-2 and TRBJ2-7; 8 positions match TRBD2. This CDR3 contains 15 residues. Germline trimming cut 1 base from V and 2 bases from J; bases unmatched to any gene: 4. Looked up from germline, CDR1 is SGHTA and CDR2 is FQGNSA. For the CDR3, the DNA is TGTGCCAGCAGCTTAGGGACTAGCATTGCCTACGAGCAGTACTTC. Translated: CASSLGTSIAYEQYF.

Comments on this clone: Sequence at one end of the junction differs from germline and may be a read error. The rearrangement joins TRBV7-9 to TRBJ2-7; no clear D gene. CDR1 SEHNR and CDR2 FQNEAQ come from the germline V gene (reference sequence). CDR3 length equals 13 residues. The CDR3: CASSLALTPKSCF. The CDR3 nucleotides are TGTGCCAGCAGCTTAGCATTGACTCCCAAAAGTTGCTTC.

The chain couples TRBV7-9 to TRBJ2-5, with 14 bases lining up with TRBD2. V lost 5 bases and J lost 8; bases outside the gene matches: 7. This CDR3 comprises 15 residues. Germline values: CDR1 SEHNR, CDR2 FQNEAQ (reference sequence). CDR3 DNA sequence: TGTGCCAGCAGCCCCCGGACTAGCGGGGGGTTCACCCAGTACTTC. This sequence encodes CASSPRTSGGFTQYF.

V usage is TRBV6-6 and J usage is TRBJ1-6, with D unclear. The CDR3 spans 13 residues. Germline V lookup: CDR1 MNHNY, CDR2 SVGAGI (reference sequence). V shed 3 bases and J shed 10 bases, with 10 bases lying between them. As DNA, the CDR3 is TGTGCCAGCAGTTATTCAGGAAAATCACCCCTCCACTTT. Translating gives CASSYSGKSPLHF.

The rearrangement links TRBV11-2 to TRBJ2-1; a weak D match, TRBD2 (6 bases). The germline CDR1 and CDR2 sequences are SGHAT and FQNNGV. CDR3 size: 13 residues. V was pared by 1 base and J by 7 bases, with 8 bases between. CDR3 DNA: TGTGCCAGCAGCTTAGCCGGGGGAAATGAGCAGTTCTTC. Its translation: CASSLAGGNEQFF.

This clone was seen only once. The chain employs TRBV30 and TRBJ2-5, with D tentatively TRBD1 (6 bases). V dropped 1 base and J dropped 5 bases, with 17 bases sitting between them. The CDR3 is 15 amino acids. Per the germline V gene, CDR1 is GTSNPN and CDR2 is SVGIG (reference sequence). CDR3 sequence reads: CAWSGTSRTAETQYF. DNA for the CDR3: TGTGCCTGGAGTGGCACTAGTAGGACAGCCGAGACCCAGTACTTC.

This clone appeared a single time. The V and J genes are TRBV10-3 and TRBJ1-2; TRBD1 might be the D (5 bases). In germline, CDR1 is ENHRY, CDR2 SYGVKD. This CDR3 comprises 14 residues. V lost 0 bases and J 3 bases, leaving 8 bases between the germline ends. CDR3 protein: CAISESQGDYGYTF. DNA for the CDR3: TGTGCCATCAGTGAGTCGCAGGGTGACTATGGCTACACCTTC.

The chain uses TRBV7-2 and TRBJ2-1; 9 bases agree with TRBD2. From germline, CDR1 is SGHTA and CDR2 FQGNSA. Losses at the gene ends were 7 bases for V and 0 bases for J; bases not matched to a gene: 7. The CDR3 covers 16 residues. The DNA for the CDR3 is TGTGCCAGCAACCAAGCGGGGGGAGGCTCCTACAATGAGCAGTTCTTC. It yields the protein CASNQAGGGSYNEQFF.

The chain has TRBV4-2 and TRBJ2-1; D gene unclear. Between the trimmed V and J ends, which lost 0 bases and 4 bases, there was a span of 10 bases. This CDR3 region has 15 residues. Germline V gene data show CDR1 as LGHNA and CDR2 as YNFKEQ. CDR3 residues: CASSQDILMYNEQFF. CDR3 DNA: TGTGCCAGCAGCCAAGATATACTGATGTACAATGAGCAGTTCTTC.

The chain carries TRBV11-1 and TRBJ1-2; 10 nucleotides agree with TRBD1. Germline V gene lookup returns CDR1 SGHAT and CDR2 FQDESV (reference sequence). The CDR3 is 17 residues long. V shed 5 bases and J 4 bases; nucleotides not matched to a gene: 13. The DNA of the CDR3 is TGTGCCAGCAGCGCCCCGGGACAGGGGAAACGGAGCTATGGCTACACCTTC. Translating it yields CASSAPGQGKRSYGYTF.

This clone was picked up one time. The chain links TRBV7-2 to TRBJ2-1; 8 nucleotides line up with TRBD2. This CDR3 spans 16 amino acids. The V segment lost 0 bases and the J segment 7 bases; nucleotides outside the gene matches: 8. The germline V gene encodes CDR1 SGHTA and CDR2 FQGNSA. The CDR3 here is CASSLAIGRAGNEQFF. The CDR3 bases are TGTGCCAGCAGCTTAGCGATCGGGAGGGCCGGTAATGAGCAGTTCTTC.

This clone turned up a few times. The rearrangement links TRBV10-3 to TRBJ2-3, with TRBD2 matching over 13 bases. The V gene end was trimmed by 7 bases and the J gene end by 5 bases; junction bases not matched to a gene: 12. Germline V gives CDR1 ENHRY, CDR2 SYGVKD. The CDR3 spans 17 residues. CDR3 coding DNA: TGTGCCATCAACCCCTCCGGGACTAGCGGGATTAGAGATACGCAGTATTTT. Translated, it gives CAINPSGTSGIRDTQYF.

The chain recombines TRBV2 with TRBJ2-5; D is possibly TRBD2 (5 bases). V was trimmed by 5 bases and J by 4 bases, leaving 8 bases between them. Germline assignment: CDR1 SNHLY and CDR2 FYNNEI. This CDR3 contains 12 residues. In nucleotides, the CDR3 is TGTGCCAGCAGTTTACTAGTAGAGACCCAGTACTTC. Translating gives CASSLLVETQYF.

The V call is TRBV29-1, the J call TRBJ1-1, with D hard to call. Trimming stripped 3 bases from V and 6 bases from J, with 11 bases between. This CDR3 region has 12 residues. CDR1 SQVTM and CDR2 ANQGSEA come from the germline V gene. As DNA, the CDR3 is TGCAGCGTTGAGTCAGTTGACTCTGAAGCTTTCTTT. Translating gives CSVESVDSEAFF.

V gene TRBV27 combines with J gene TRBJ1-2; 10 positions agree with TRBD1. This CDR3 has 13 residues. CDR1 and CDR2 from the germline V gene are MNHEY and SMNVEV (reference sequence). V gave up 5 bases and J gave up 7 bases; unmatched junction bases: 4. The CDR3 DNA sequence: TGTGCCAGCAGTGCGGGACAGGGGTTTGGCTACACCTTC. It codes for CASSAGQGFGYTF.

The DNA for the CDR3 is TGCGCCAGCAGCCAAGAGGCGGACGGGGGGGTAACCTACGAGCAGTACTTC. As protein: CASSQEADGGVTYEQYF. The chain combines TRBV4-3 with TRBJ2-7, with 8 bases that match TRBD2. Trimming at V came to 0 bases and at J to 2 bases, leaving 9 bases not matched to a gene. The CDR3 is 17 residues long. Germline-derived CDR1 and CDR2 are LGHNA and YSLEER.

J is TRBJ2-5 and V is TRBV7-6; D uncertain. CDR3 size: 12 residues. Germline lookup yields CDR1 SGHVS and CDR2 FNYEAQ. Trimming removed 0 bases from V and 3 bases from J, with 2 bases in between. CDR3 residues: CASSLAKETQYF. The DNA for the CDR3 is TGTGCCAGCAGCTTAGCCAAAGAGACCCAGTACTTC.

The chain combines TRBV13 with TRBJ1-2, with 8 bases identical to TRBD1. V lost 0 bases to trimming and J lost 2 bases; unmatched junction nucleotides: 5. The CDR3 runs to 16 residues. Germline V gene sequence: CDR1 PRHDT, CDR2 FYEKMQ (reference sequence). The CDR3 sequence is CASSLGLGQGNYGYTF. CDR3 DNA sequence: TGTGCCAGCAGCTTAGGCCTAGGACAGGGAAACTATGGCTACACCTTC.

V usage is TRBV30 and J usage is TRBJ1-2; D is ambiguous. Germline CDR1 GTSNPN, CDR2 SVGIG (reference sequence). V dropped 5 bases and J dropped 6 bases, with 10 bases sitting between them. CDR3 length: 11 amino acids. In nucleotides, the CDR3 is TGTGCCTGGGAGGGATCCAATGGCTACACCTTC. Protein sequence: CAWEGSNGYTF.

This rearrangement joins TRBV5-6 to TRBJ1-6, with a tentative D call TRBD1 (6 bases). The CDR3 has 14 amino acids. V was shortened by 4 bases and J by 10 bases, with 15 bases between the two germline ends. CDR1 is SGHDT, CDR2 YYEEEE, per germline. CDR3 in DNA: TGTGCCAGCAGCACGGACAGAGGGGAATCACCCCTCCACTTT. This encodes CASSTDRGESPLHF. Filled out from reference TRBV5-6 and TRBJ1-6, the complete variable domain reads DAGVTQSPTHLIKTRGQQVTLRCSPKSGHDTVSWYQQALGQGPQFIFQYYEEEERQRGNFPDRFSGHQFPNYSSELNVNALLLGDSALYLCASSTDRGESPLHFGNGTRLTVT.

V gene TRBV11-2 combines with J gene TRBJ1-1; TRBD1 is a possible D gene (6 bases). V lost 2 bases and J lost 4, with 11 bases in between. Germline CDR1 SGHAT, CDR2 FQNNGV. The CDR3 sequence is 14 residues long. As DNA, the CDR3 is TGTGCCAGCAGCTTACCTGACAGGTCCACTGAAGCTTTCTTT. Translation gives CASSLPDRSTEAFF.

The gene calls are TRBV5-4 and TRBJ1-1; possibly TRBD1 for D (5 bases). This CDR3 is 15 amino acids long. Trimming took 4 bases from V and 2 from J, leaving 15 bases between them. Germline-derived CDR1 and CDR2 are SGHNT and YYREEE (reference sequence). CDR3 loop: CASSPDGDSNTEAFF. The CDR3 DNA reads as TGTGCCAGCAGCCCCGATGGCGACAGCAACACTGAAGCTTTCTTT.